This TCR beta chain stems from a study of T cell responses to AZD1222 COVID-19 vaccine. Overall study context: Timing groups of about 4 and about 12 weeks for second doses were pooled.

For this clone: Antigen: not known.

Germline CDR1 is KGHSH and CDR2 is LQKENI. The V end was cut by 3 bases, the J end by 8 bases, with 13 bases between. This CDR3 has 13 amino acids. Study-level points and caveats: Among spike-specific TCRs, nearly half reportedly target unmutated variant regions. Seropositive AZD1222 recipients at baseline numbered only six or seven. After two AZD1222 doses, spike-specific TCR breadth and depth rose versus day 0.

The protocol was immunoSEQ multiplex PCR, while the TCRdb copy is restricted to in-frame clones and leaves out a portion. Here the sample spans about 100,000 clones, 88% being singletons. V gene TRBV18 combines with J gene TRBJ1-2, with TRBD1 as a possible D gene (5 bases). The sequence derives from an adult in good health. The sample here was peripheral blood, taken on day 0 of AZD1222 vaccination. The DNA for the CDR3 is TGTGCCAGCTCACCCGGGACGCAGGAAGGCTACACCTTC. Amino acid sequence: CASSPGTQEGYTF.